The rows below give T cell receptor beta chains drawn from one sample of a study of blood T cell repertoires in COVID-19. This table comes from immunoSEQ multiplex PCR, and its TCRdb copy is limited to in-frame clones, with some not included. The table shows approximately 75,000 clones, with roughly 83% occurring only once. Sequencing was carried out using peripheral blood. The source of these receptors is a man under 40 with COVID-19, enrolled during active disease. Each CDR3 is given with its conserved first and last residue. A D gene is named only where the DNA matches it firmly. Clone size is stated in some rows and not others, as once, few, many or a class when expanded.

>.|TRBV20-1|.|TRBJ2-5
CSASFGQETQYF
TGCAGTGCTAGTTTCGGTCAAGAGACCCAGTACTTC
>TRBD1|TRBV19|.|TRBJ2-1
CASSIGGTGMTEQFF
TGTGCCAGTAGTATAGGGGGGACAGGTATGACTGAGCAGTTCTTC
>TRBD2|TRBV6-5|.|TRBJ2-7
CASSVAGINEQYF
TGTGCCAGCAGCGTAGCGGGAATCAACGAGCAGTACTTC
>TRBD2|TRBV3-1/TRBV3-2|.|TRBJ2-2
CASTEARGGPGELFF
TGTGCCAGCACCGAAGCGCGGGGGGGTCCCGGGGAGCTGTTTTTT
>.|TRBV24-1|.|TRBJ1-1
CATRPSGVNTEAFF
TGTGCCACCAGGCCCTCCGGGGTGAACACTGAAGCTTTCTTT
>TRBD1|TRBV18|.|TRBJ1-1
CASSPRQGAMGTFF
TGTGCCAGCTCACCTAGACAGGGGGCCATGGGAACTTTCTTT
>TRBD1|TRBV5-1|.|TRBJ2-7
CASSLGGTGPNEQYF
TGCGCCAGCAGCTTGGGGGGGACAGGGCCGAACGAGCAGTACTTC
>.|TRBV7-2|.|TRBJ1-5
CASSLRQGHQPQHF
TGTGCCAGCAGTCTTCGTCAGGGGCACCAGCCCCAGCATTTT
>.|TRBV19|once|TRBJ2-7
CASSIYLKSYEQYF
TGTGCCAGTAGTATCTACCTGAAATCCTACGAGCAGTACTTC
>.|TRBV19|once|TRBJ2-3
CASSGERAPGDTQYF
TGTGCCAGTAGTGGGGAGCGGGCCCCGGGGGATACGCAGTATTTT
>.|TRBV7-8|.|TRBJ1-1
CASSFKGRVTEAFF
TGTGCCAGCAGCTTCAAGGGGAGGGTCACTGAAGCTTTCTTT
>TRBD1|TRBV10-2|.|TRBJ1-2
CASRGQVNYGYTF
TGCGCCAGCAGGGGACAGGTGAACTATGGCTACACCTTC
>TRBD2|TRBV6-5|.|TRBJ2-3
CASRPGTSGRVQYF
TGTGCCAGCAGGCCCGGGACTAGCGGGAGGGTACAGTATTTT
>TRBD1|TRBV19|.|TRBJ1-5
CASTRDRVNQPQHF
TGTGCCAGTACTCGGGACAGGGTGAATCAGCCCCAGCATTTT
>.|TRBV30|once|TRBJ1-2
CAWTKRGGGYTF
TGTGCCTGGACCAAAAGGGGGGGAGGCTACACCTTC
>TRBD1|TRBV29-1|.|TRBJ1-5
CSVDGGTEQPQHF
TGCAGCGTTGACGGCGGGACAGAACAGCCCCAGCATTTT
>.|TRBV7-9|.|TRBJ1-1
CASSLGSGVATEAFF
TGTGCCAGCAGCTTAGGCTCGGGGGTTGCCACTGAAGCTTTCTTT
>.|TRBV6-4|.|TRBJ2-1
CASSEYPGPSYEQFF
TGTGCCAGCAGTGAATACCCGGGTCCCTCCTATGAGCAGTTCTTC
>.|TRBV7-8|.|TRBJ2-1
CASRKESASYNEQFF
TGTGCCAGCAGGAAGGAGTCGGCCTCCTACAATGAGCAGTTCTTC
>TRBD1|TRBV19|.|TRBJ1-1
CASSITGTGNTEAFF
TGTGCCAGTAGTATTACCGGGACAGGGAACACTGAAGCTTTCTTT
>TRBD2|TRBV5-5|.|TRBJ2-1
CASSGETSASYNEQFF
TGTGCCAGCAGCGGGGAGACTAGCGCCTCCTACAATGAGCAGTTCTTC
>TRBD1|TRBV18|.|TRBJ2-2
CASSEGVYRGTGELFF
TGTGCCAGCTCAGAAGGGGTCTACAGGGGAACCGGGGAGCTGTTTTTT
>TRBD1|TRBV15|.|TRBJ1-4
CATSRDKGTGVREKLFF
TGTGCCACCAGCAGAGATAAGGGGACAGGGGTTCGAGAAAAACTGTTTTTT
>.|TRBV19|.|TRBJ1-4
CASSRRGSTNEKLFF
TGTGCCAGTAGTCGGAGGGGATCAACTAATGAAAAACTGTTTTTT
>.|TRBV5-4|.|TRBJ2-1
CASSLGPLGGTYNEQFF
TGTGCCAGCAGCTTGGGGCCGCTAGGGGGAACCTACAATGAGCAGTTCTTC
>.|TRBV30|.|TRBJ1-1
CAWSMVRGGAFF
TGTGCCTGGAGTATGGTTCGAGGGGGAGCTTTCTTT
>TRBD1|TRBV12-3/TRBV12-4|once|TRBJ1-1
CASRTGFTEAFF
TGTGCCAGCAGGACAGGGTTCACTGAAGCTTTCTTT
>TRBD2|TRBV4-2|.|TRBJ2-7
CASSQDRLAGEQYF
TGTGCCAGCAGCCAAGATCGGCTAGCGGGAGAGCAGTACTTC
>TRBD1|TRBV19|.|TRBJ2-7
CASSAGQGPYEQYF
TGTGCCAGTAGTGCTGGACAGGGGCCCTACGAGCAGTACTTC
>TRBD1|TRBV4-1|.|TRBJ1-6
CASSQAGQANSPLHF
TGCGCCAGCAGCCAGGCGGGACAGGCGAATTCACCCCTCCACTTT
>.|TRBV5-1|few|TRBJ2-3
CAAGARPGDTQYF
TGCGCCGCAGGGGCACGACCAGGAGATACGCAGTATTTT
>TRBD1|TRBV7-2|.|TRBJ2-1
CASSYGQGFNEQFF
TGTGCCAGCAGCTACGGACAGGGTTTCAATGAGCAGTTCTTC
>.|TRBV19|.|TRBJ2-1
CASNSIARSGNEQFF
TGTGCCAGTAACTCTATAGCGCGTTCTGGCAATGAGCAGTTCTTC
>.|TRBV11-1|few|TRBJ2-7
CASSPGTLSYEQYF
TGTGCCAGCAGCCCCGGGACACTATCCTACGAGCAGTACTTC
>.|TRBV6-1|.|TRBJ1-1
CASSEYMGVNTEAFF
TGTGCCAGCAGTGAATATATGGGAGTGAACACTGAAGCTTTCTTT
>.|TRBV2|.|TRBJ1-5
CASSVQSSGSNQPQHF
TGTGCCAGCAGTGTTCAGAGTTCGGGTAGCAATCAGCCCCAGCATTTT
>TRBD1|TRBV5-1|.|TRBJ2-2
CASSARQGATGELFF
TGCGCCAGCAGCGCGAGGCAGGGGGCCACCGGGGAGCTGTTTTTT
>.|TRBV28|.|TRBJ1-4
CASSLFGGREKLFF
TGTGCCAGCAGTTTATTCGGGGGGCGGGAAAAACTGTTTTTT
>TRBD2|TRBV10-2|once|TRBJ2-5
CASRQAGSLGETQYF
TGCGCCAGCAGACAAGCGGGGTCCCTGGGAGAGACCCAGTACTTC
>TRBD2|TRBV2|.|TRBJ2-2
CASSASGANTGELFF
TGTGCCAGCAGCGCTAGCGGAGCGAACACCGGGGAGCTGTTTTTT
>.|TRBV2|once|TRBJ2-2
CASSGQAANTGELFF
TGTGCCAGCAGTGGACAGGCTGCGAACACCGGGGAGCTGTTTTTT
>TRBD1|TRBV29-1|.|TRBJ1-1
CSVTPGTGKTEAFF
TGCAGCGTTACGCCCGGGACAGGGAAGACTGAAGCTTTCTTT
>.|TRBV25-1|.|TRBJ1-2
CASRGGDSFYGYTF
TGTGCCAGCAGGGGGGGAGACAGTTTCTATGGCTACACCTTC
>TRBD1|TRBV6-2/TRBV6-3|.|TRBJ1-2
CASSYLAGTGVMYDGYTF
TGTGCCAGCAGTTACCTCGCCGGGACAGGAGTCATGTATGATGGCTACACCTTC
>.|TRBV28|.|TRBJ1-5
CASSSPRGSRQPQHF
TGTGCCAGCAGTTCCCCGCGAGGGTCACGTCAGCCCCAGCATTTT
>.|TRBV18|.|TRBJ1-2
CASSPGRAGPYGYTF
TGTGCCAGCTCGCCGGGTCGGGCAGGGCCCTATGGCTACACCTTC
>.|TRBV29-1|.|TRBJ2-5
CSVEPRLVETQYF
TGCAGCGTCGAGCCCCGCCTAGTCGAGACCCAGTACTTC
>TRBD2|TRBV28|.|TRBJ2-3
CASSRLAGPSDTQYF
TGTGCCAGCAGCCGACTAGCGGGGCCCTCAGATACGCAGTATTTT
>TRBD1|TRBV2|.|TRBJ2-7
CASSRSQGVSHEQYF
TGTGCCAGCAGTCGATCTCAGGGGGTCAGCCACGAGCAGTACTTC
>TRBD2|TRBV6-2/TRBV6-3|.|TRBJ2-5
CASSYSIAGGQETQYF
TGTGCCAGCAGTTATAGTATTGCGGGGGGTCAAGAGACCCAGTACTTC
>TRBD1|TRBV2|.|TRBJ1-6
CASSGTGNNSPLHF
TGTGCCAGCAGTGGGACAGGGAATAATTCACCCCTCCACTTT
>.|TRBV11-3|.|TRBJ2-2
CASSWTNTGELFF
TGTGCCAGCAGCTGGACTAACACCGGGGAGCTGTTTTTT
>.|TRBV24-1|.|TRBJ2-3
CATSDPGQSTDTQYF
TGTGCCACCAGTGACCCTGGACAAAGCACAGATACGCAGTATTTT
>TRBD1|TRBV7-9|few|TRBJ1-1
CASSRGHTEAFF
TGTGCCAGCAGCAGGGGGCACACTGAAGCTTTCTTT